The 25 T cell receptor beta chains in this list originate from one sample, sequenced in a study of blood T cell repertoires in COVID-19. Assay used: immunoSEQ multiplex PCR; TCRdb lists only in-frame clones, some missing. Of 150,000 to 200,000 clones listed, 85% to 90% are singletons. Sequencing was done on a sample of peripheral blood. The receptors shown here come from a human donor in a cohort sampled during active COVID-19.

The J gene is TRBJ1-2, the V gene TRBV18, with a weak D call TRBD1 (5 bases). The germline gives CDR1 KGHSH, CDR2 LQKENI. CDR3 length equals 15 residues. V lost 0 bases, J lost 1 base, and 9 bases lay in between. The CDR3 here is CASSPPSQGNYGYTF. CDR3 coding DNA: TGTGCCAGCTCACCACCGAGCCAGGGTAACTATGGCTACACCTTC. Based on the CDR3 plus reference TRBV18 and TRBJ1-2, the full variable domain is NAGVMQNPRHLVRRRGQEARLRCSPMKGHSHVYWYRQLPEEGLKFMVYLQKENIIDESGMPKERFSAEFPKEGPSILRIQQVVRGDSAAYFCASSPPSQGNYGYTFGSGTRLTVV.

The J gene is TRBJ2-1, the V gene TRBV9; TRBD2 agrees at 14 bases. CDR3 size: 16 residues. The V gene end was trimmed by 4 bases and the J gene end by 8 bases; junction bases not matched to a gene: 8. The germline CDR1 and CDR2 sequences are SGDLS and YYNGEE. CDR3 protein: CASSLPTSGGAHEQFF. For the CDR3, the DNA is TGTGCCAGCAGCTTGCCGACTAGCGGGGGGGCCCATGAGCAGTTCTTC. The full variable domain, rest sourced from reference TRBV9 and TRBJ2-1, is DSGVTQTPKHLITATGQRVTLRCSPRSGDLSVYWYQQSLDQGLQFLIQYYNGEERAKGNILERFSAQQFPDLHSELNLSSLELGDSALYFCASSLPTSGGAHEQFFGPGTRLTVL.

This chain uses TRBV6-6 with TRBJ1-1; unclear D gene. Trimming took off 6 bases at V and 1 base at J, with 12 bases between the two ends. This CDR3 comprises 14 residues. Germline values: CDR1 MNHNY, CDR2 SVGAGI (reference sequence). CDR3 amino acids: CASSVSGPNTEAFF. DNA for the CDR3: TGTGCCAGCAGCGTTAGCGGGCCGAACACTGAAGCTTTCTTT.

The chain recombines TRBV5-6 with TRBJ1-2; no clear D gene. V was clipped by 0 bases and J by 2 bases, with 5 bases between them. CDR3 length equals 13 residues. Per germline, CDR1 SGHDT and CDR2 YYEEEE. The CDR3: CASSLEQNYGYTF. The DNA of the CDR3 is TGTGCCAGCAGCTTGGAACAGAACTATGGCTACACCTTC.

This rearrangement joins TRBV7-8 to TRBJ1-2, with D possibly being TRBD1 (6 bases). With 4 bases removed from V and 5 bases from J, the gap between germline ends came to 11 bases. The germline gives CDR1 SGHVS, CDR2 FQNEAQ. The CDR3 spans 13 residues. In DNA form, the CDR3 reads TGTGCCAGCAGCTCCACAGGGAAATATGGCTACACCTTC. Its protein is CASSSTGKYGYTF.

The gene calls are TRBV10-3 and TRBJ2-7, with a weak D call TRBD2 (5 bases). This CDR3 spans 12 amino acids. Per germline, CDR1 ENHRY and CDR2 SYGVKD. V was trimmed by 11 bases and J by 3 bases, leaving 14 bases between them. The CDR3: CASRRPGYEQYF. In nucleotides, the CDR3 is TGTGCCTCACGGAGGCCGGGCTACGAGCAGTACTTC.

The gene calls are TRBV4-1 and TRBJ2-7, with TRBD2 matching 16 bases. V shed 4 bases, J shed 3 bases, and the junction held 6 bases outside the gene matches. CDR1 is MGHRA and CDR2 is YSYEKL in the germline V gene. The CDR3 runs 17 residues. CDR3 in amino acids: CASSLGTSGRGGYEQYF. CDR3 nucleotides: TGCGCCAGCAGCCTCGGGACTAGCGGGAGGGGGGGCTACGAGCAGTACTTC.

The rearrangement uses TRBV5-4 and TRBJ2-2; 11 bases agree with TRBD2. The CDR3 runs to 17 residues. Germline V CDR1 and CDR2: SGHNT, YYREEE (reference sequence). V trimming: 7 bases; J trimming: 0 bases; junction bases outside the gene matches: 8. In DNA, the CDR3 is TGTGCCAGCGGTTCTTGGACTAGCGGGTCGAACACCGGGGAGCTGTTTTTT. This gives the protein CASGSWTSGSNTGELFF.

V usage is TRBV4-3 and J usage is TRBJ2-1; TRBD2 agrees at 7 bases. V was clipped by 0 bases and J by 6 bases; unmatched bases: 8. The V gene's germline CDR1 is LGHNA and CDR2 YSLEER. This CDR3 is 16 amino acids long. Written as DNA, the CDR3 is TGCGCCAGCAGCCAAGAATGGGGGAGGGAGCGCAATGAGCAGTTCTTC. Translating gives CASSQEWGRERNEQFF.

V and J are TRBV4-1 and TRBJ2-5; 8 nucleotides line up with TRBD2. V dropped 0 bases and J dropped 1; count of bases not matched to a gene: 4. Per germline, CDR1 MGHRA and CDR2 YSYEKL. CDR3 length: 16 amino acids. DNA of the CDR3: TGCGCCAGCAGCCAAGACGGGGGGGGAGTCCAAGAGACCCAGTACTTC. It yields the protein CASSQDGGGVQETQYF.

The CDR3 here is CASSSPRDRGDSNQPQHF. CDR3 DNA: TGTGCCAGCAGTTCTCCCCGCGACAGGGGAGATAGCAATCAGCCCCAGCATTTT. The chain couples TRBV28 to TRBJ1-5; TRBD1 matches at 8 bases. Trimming took 4 bases from V and 0 from J; bases not matched to a gene: 11. The CDR3 totals 18 residues. Germline V CDR1 and CDR2: MDHEN, SYDVKM.

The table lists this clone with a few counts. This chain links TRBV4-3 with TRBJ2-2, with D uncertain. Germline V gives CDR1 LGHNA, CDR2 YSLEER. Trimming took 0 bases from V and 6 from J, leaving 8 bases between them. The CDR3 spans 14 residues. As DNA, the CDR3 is TGCGCCAGCAGCCAAGATATAAGCCCCGGGGAGCTGTTTTTT. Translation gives CASSQDISPGELFF.

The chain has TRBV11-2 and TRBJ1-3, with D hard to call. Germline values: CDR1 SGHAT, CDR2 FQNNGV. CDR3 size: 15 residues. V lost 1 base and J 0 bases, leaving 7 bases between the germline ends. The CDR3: CASSLGGSSGNTIYF. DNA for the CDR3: TGTGCCAGCAGCTTAGGCGGGAGCTCTGGAAACACCATATATTTT.

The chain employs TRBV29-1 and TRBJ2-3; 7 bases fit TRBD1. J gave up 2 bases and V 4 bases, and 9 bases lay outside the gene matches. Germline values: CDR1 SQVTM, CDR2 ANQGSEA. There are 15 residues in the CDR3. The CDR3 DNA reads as TGCAGCGTTGTCCCCTGGACAGGCTCCACAGATACGCAGTATTTT. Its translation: CSVVPWTGSTDTQYF.

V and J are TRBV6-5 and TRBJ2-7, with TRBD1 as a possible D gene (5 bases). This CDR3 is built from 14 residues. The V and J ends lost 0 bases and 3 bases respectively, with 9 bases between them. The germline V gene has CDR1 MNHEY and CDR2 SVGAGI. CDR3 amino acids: CASSYSPDSYEQYF. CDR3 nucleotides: TGTGCCAGCAGTTACTCTCCTGACAGCTACGAGCAGTACTTC.

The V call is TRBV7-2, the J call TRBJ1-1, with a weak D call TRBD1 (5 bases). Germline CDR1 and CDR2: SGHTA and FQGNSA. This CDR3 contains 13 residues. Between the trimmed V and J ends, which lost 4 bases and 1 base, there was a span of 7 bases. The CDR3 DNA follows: TGTGCCAGCAGCTCCCAGGGGAACACTGAAGCTTTCTTT. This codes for CASSSQGNTEAFF.

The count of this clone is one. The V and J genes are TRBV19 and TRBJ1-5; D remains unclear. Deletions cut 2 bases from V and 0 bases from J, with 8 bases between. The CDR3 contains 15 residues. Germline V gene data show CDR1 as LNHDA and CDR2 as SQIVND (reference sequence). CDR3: CASSIQEYSNQPQHF. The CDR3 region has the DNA TGTGCCAGTAGTATACAGGAATATAGCAATCAGCCCCAGCATTTT.

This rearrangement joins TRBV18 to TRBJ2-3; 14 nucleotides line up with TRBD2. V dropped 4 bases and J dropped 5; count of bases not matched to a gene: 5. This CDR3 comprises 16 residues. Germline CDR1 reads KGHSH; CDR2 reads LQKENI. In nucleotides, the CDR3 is TGTGCCAGCTCACGGGGACTAGCGGGAGTCGAAGATACGCAGTATTTT. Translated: CASSRGLAGVEDTQYF.

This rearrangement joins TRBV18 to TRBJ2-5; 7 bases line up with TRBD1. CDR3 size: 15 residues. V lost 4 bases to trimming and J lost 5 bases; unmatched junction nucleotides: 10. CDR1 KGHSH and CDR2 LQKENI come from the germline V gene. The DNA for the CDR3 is TGTGCCAGCTCACTCGACGACAGGGTTGAGGAGACCCAGTACTTC. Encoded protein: CASSLDDRVEETQYF. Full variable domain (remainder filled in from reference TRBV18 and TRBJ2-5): NAGVMQNPRHLVRRRGQEARLRCSPMKGHSHVYWYRQLPEEGLKFMVYLQKENIIDESGMPKERFSAEFPKEGPSILRIQQVVRGDSAAYFCASSLDDRVEETQYFGPGTRLLVL.

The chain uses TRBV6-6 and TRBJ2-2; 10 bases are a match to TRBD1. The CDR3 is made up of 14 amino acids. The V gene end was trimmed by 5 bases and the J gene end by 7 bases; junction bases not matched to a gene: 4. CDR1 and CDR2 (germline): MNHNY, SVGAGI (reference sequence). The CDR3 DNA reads TGTGCCAGCAGTGACAGGGGGCGAATCGGGGAGCTGTTTTTT. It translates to CASSDRGRIGELFF.

The CDR3 DNA is TGTGCCAGCAGCTTAGAAGGGGGACACAGGGGCCAGGATGAAAAACTGTTTTTT. This sequence encodes CASSLEGGHRGQDEKLFF. The V and J genes are TRBV7-9 and TRBJ1-4; 7 bases line up with TRBD1. Germline loops: CDR1 SEHNR, CDR2 FQNEAQ (reference sequence). J gave up 6 bases and V 1 base, and 14 bases lay outside the gene matches. This CDR3 has 18 amino acids.

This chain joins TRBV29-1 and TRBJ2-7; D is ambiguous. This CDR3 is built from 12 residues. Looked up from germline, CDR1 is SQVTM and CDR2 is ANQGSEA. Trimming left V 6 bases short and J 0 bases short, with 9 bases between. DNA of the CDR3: TGCAGCGTAGAGGAGAACTCCTACGAGCAGTACTTC. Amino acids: CSVEENSYEQYF.

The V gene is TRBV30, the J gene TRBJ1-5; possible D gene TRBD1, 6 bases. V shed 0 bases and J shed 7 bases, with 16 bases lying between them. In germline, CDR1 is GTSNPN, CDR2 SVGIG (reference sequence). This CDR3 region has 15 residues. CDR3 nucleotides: TGTGCCTGGAGTGTTTCGTCAGGGGTTGAACAGCCCCAGCATTTT. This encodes CAWSVSSGVEQPQHF.

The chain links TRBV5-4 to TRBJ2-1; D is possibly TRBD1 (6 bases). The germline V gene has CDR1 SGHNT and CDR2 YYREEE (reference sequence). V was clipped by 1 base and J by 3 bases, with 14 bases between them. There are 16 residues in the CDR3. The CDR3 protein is CASSLRSTGVYNEQFF. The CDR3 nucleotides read TGTGCCAGCAGCTTGCGGTCGACAGGTGTCTACAATGAGCAGTTCTTC.

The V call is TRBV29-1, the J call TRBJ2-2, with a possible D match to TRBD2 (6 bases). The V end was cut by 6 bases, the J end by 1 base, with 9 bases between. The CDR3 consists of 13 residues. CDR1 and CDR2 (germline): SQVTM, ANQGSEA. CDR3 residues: CSVGTLNTGELFF. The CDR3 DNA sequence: TGCAGCGTCGGGACTTTGAACACCGGGGAGCTGTTTTTT.